The clone carrying this T cell receptor (beta chain) was observed many times. CDR3 length: 14 amino acids. V was shortened by 6 bases and J by 3 bases, with 14 bases between the two germline ends. Germline-derived CDR1 and CDR2 are SGHRS and YFSETQ. Each CDR3 protein is one row after TCRdb ran MiXCR on the 5' RACE reads. The data hold tens of thousands of distinct CDR3 sequences, with roughly 18% observed a single time. This sample is part of a study of neurological immune-mediated disorders. This TCR came from a woman aged 40 to 55 in good health. Sequenced input: PBMCs. The chain recombines TRBV5-1 with TRBJ2-3; the D gene could be TRBD1 or TRBD2 (5 bases each). The CDR3 DNA reads TGCGCCAGCACCACGCGGTGGGGGACAGATACGCAGTATTTT. Encoded protein: CASTTRWGTDTQYF. Drawing the rest from reference TRBV5-1 and TRBJ2-3, the complete variable domain is KAGVTQTPRYLIKTRGQQVTLSCSPISGHRSVSWYQQTPGQGLQFLFEYFSETQRNKGNFPGRFSGRQFSNSRSEMNVSTLELGDSALYLCASTTRWGTDTQYFGPGTRLTVL.